The 23 T cell receptor beta chains listed next were all sequenced from one sample in a study of blood T cell repertoires in COVID-19. Method: immunoSEQ multiplex PCR; TCRdb's copy keeps in-frame clones and lacks some. The sample shows about 89,000 clones, about 96% of them seen only once. Sequencing was done on a sample of peripheral blood. These receptors came from a human donor with active COVID-19. The donor label of this sample is uncertain.

The chain employs TRBV6-6 and TRBJ2-5; a weak D match, TRBD2 (5 bases). Germline CDR1 and CDR2: MNHNY and SVGAGI (reference sequence). V was clipped by 4 bases and J by 1 base, with 16 bases between them. CDR3 length: 16 residues. The DNA for the CDR3 is TGTGCCAGCAGTTCACTAGGAACTACGGCCCAAGAGACCCAGTACTTC. Amino acids: CASSSLGTTAQETQYF.

The CDR3 protein is CASSEQASTDTQYF. CDR3 coding DNA: TGTGCCAGCAGTGAACAGGCGAGCACAGATACGCAGTATTTT. V usage is TRBV2 and J usage is TRBJ2-3; D unresolved. This CDR3 has 14 amino acids. Looked up from germline, CDR1 is SNHLY and CDR2 is FYNNEI. The V and J ends lost 2 bases and 0 bases respectively, with 6 bases between them.

This chain links TRBV18 with TRBJ2-5; no clear D. CDR3 size: 16 residues. With 3 bases removed from V and 4 bases from J, the gap between germline ends came to 18 bases. Germline lookup yields CDR1 KGHSH and CDR2 LQKENI. The CDR3, as DNA: TGTGCCAGCTCACCGGGCTCGTCGCAGGTACGAGAGACCCAGTACTTC. This encodes CASSPGSSQVRETQYF.

This chain joins TRBV6-6 and TRBJ1-1, with 7 bases identical to TRBD1. V lost 5 bases, J lost 4 bases, and 10 bases stayed unmatched. This CDR3 has 15 residues. Germline CDR1 and CDR2: MNHNY and SVGAGI (reference sequence). CDR3 bases: TGTGCCAGCAGTCATGAGGGGGCGCGTGGCACTGAAGCTTTCTTT. It encodes CASSHEGARGTEAFF.

V gene TRBV28 combines with J gene TRBJ1-4; 7 nucleotides align to TRBD1. In germline, CDR1 is MDHEN, CDR2 SYDVKM. V trimming: 2 bases; J trimming: 0 bases; junction bases outside the gene matches: 0. CDR3 length equals 15 residues. The CDR3 reads CASSLGTATNEKLFF. CDR3 bases: TGTGCCAGCAGTTTAGGGACAGCAACTAATGAAAAACTGTTTTTT.

The chain links TRBV2 to TRBJ2-3; the match to TRBD2 covers 9 bases. Germline assignment: CDR1 SNHLY and CDR2 FYNNEI. The CDR3 spans 14 residues. With V trimmed by 7 bases and J by 1 base, 3 bases remained unmatched. The CDR3 loop reads CASNRLAGTDTQYF. The DNA for the CDR3 is TGTGCCAGCAACCGACTAGCGGGCACAGATACGCAGTATTTT.

V gene TRBV12-5 combines with J gene TRBJ2-1; 8 bases are shared with TRBD1. The CDR3 has 15 residues. The ends lost 5 bases at V and 7 bases at J; junction bases unmatched: 10. From germline, CDR1 is LGHNT and CDR2 FRNRAP. The chain's CDR3 is CASGGPGTGLNEQFF. For the CDR3, the DNA is TGTGCTAGTGGTGGGCCCGGGACAGGATTGAATGAGCAGTTCTTC.

This clone was seen just once. The CDR3 protein is CAISESGRAAGTDTQYF. The CDR3 coding sequence is TGTGCCATCAGTGAGTCCGGGAGGGCGGCGGGCACAGATACGCAGTATTTT. J is TRBJ2-3 and V is TRBV10-3; 8 bases fit TRBD2. Germline V gene sequence: CDR1 ENHRY, CDR2 SYGVKD. The CDR3 has 17 amino acids. Losses at the gene ends were 0 bases for V and 1 base for J; bases not matched to a gene: 6.

This chain's CDR3 is CASSLTSGTTGDTQYF. The CDR3 bases are TGTGCCAGCAGTTTGACTAGCGGGACAACGGGGGATACGCAGTATTTT. The rearrangement links TRBV6-5 to TRBJ2-3; 11 bases fit TRBD2. V shed 4 bases, J shed 6 bases, and the junction held 9 bases outside the gene matches. Germline V gives CDR1 MNHEY, CDR2 SVGAGI. The CDR3 has 16 residues.

This rearrangement joins TRBV5-1 to TRBJ1-4; D uncertain. In germline, CDR1 is SGHRS, CDR2 YFSETQ. The length of the CDR3 is 15 residues. V shed 0 bases and J shed 8 bases, with 14 bases lying between them. The DNA for the CDR3 is TGCGCCAGCAGCTTGGAAGGGAGGGTTCGCGAAAAACTGTTTTTT. It encodes CASSLEGRVREKLFF.

The chain uses TRBV5-4 and TRBJ2-3; 10 bases line up with TRBD2. CDR1 is SGHNT and CDR2 is YYREEE in the germline V gene (reference sequence). CDR3 length equals 16 residues. J was trimmed by 5 bases and V by 5 bases; bases with no gene match: 11. CDR3 sequence reads: CASRTSTSGFGDTQYF. CDR3 nucleotides: TGTGCCAGCAGAACGTCGACTAGCGGGTTTGGAGATACGCAGTATTTT.

The V gene is TRBV3-1 (or the pseudogene TRBV3-2), the J gene TRBJ2-3; TRBD2 matches 14 bases. The CDR3 spans 19 residues. V lost 3 bases, J lost 5 bases, and 13 bases stayed unmatched. Germline CDR1 reads LGHDT; CDR2 reads YNNKEL (reference sequence). The CDR3 reads CASSQTVGLAGGPRDTQYF. The CDR3 DNA follows: TGTGCCAGCAGCCAGACGGTTGGACTAGCGGGAGGACCGCGAGATACGCAGTATTTT.

The CDR3 DNA reads TGTGCCAGCAGCTCGCGGCAGGGAGGGCACACAGATACGCAGTATTTT. Protein: CASSSRQGGHTDTQYF. The chain combines TRBV5-5 with TRBJ2-3, with 7 bases lining up with TRBD2. This CDR3 has 16 residues. Trimming cost V 3 bases and J 2 bases; bases outside gene matches: 9. Germline assignment: CDR1 SGHKS and CDR2 YYEKEE (reference sequence).

The chain is built from TRBV11-2 and TRBJ2-5, with unresolved D. The CDR3 has 13 amino acids. Germline V gene lookup returns CDR1 SGHAT and CDR2 FQNNGV. V was pared by 6 bases and J by 4 bases, with 12 bases between. CDR3 DNA: TGTGCCAGCAGATCTCCAGTCCGAGAGACCCAGTACTTC. This translates into CASRSPVRETQYF.

The rearrangement joins TRBV29-1 to TRBJ2-5, with TRBD2 matching 8 bases. Germline CDR1 and CDR2: SQVTM and ANQGSEA. This CDR3 spans 14 amino acids. After removal of 6 bases from V and 3 bases from J, the junction contained 9 bases not matched to a gene. Here the CDR3 reads CSVSIAGGKETQYF. CDR3 bases: TGCAGCGTGTCCATTGCGGGGGGCAAAGAGACCCAGTACTTC.

The chain joins TRBV5-1 to TRBJ2-1; 8 bases are shared with TRBD1. The junction had 5 bases not matched to a gene; V was cut back by 4 bases and J by 5 bases. The CDR3 runs to 14 residues. CDR1 is SGHRS, CDR2 YFSETQ, per germline. The CDR3 reads CASSVPGQDNEQFF. DNA for the CDR3: TGCGCCAGCAGCGTCCCGGGACAGGACAATGAGCAGTTCTTC.

The V gene is TRBV27, the J gene TRBJ2-7, with D perhaps matching TRBD1 (5 bases). CDR1 MNHEY and CDR2 SMNVEV come from the germline V gene (reference sequence). Trimming left V 4 bases short and J 2 bases short, with 12 bases between. The CDR3 length is 14 residues. As DNA, the CDR3 is TGTGCCAGCAGTTCGGCAGGGAATCCCTACGAGCAGTACTTC. Translation gives CASSSAGNPYEQYF.

The chain recombines TRBV5-6 with TRBJ2-7, with a possible D match to TRBD2 (7 bases). CDR3 length: 16 amino acids. CDR1 is SGHDT, CDR2 YYEEEE, per germline. V was pared by 0 bases and J by 5 bases, with 18 bases between. The CDR3 loop reads CASSLASLAPGDEQYF. The CDR3 DNA follows: TGTGCCAGCAGCTTGGCCTCACTAGCGCCAGGGGACGAGCAGTACTTC.

Regarding this clone: An end of the junction does not agree with germline; a read error may underlie this. DNA of the CDR3: TGTGCCAGCAGCCTCGGACAGGGGCGTTCCTCCGAGCAGTACTTC. Its protein product is CASSLGQGRSSEQYF. The rearrangement joins TRBV13 to TRBJ2-7, with 9 bases aligning to TRBD1. The CDR3 has 15 residues. Germline V gives CDR1 PRHDT, CDR2 FYEKMQ (reference sequence).

The chain joins TRBV5-1 to TRBJ2-1, with D possibly TRBD1 on 5 matching bases. This CDR3 spans 13 amino acids. V dropped 4 bases and J dropped 9 bases, with 14 bases sitting between them. The germline V gene encodes CDR1 SGHRS and CDR2 YFSETQ. The CDR3 nucleotides are TGCGCCAGCAGCCAGGGTCCTAGGCGTGAGCAGTTCTTC. This codes for CASSQGPRREQFF. Drawing the rest from reference TRBV5-1 and TRBJ2-1, the complete variable domain is KAGVTQTPRYLIKTRGQQVTLSCSPISGHRSVSWYQQTPGQGLQFLFEYFSETQRNKGNFPGRFSGRQFSNSRSEMNVSTLELGDSALYLCASSQGPRREQFFGPGTRLTVL.

The V and J genes are TRBV2 and TRBJ1-3; 8 bases align to TRBD1. Germline V gene lookup returns CDR1 SNHLY and CDR2 FYNNEI. V lost 8 bases to trimming and J lost 0 bases; unmatched junction nucleotides: 9. The CDR3 has 16 amino acids. The CDR3 reads CASHQGAILSGNTIYF. For the CDR3, the DNA is TGTGCCAGCCACCAGGGGGCTATTCTCTCTGGAAACACCATATATTTT.

The table lists this clone with a few counts. CDR3 sequence reads: CAISDSLNQPQHF. The CDR3 coding sequence is TGTGCCATCAGCGACAGCCTCAATCAGCCCCAGCATTTT. This chain uses TRBV10-3 with TRBJ1-5; a weak D match, TRBD1 (5 bases). CDR3 length: 13 residues. The V end lost 6 bases, the J end lost 3 bases, and 9 bases lay between the germline ends. Germline V CDR1 and CDR2: ENHRY, SYGVKD.

This chain uses TRBV7-2 with TRBJ2-3; D possibly corresponds to TRBD2 (5 bases). CDR3 length equals 15 residues. Germline CDR1 SGHTA, CDR2 FQGNSA. V lost 9 bases and J lost 2, with 18 bases in between. CDR3 DNA: TGTGCCAGTACGTCGCCCGCGGGTTCCACAGATACGCAGTATTTT. It specifies CASTSPAGSTDTQYF.